A selection of T cell receptor beta chains follows, all from one sample in a study of T-cell memory formation after mild COVID-19. TCRdb reanalysed the 5' RACE reads using MiXCR and keeps one entry per CDR3 protein. Altogether 400,000 to 500,000 distinct CDR3 sequences are present, around 19% being singletons, with the ten largest covering approximately 8.1%. The source material was PBMCs or a T cell subset sorted from them (not recorded which). These receptors all stem from an adult woman who had mild COVID-19 (a few samples of this study predate the infection). Cell type and time point are not known. CDR3s include the opening cysteine and the closing phenylalanine or tryptophan. The D gene is left open where the match is weak. Size is stated for part of the rows, as once, few or many counts, or as a class when the clone is expanded.

TGTGCCAGCAGGGGACTAGCGGGAGTTGTAGGCGGGGAGCTGTTTTTT,CASRGLAGVVGGELFF,TRBV12-3/TRBV12-4,TRBD2,NA,TRBJ2-2
TGTGCCACCAGCAGAGAGGGGTACACTGAAGCTTTCTTT,CATSREGYTEAFF,TRBV15,NA,few,TRBJ1-1
TGTGCCAGCAGCTTGAAGGGGTTTATGGGCACTGAAGCTTTCTTT,CASSLKGFMGTEAFF,TRBV5-6,NA,NA,TRBJ1-1
TGTGCCAGCACCAGACTGGGGAACACCGGGGAGCTGTTTTTT,CASTRLGNTGELFF,TRBV11-2,NA,few,TRBJ2-2
TGTGCCAGCAGCACCCTCCCGTTGGCCGGGACCCCGGACGATGGCTACACCTTC,CASSTLPLAGTPDDGYTF,TRBV7-2,NA,NA,TRBJ1-2
TGTGCCAGCAGTTTATTTGACATATACAATGAGCAGTTCTTC,CASSLFDIYNEQFF,TRBV12-3/TRBV12-4,NA,NA,TRBJ2-1
TGTGCCAGCAGCTTAGGTTGGCTGATAGGGATCGGCGGCACTGAAGCTTTCTTT,CASSLGWLIGIGGTEAFF,TRBV7-9,NA,NA,TRBJ1-1
TGTGCCAGCAGCTCGGACAGTTGGAATGAGCAGTTCTTC,CASSSDSWNEQFF,TRBV5-6,NA,NA,TRBJ2-1
TGTGCCAGCTCTTCGCGAGCGAACACTGAAGCTTTCTTT,CASSSRANTEAFF,TRBV18,NA,few,TRBJ1-1
TGCGCCAGCAGCCAATTTGGGACTAGCGGGGGTTACAATGAGCAGTTCTTC,CASSQFGTSGGYNEQFF,TRBV4-3,TRBD2,many,TRBJ2-1
TGTGCCAGCACCCAGGACAGGGCGAGCTCTGGAAACACCATATATTTT,CASTQDRASSGNTIYF,TRBV6-1,TRBD1,NA,TRBJ1-3
TGTGCCTGGAGTTGGACAGGGAACGGCTACACCTTC,CAWSWTGNGYTF,TRBV30,TRBD1,few,TRBJ1-2
TGTGCCAGCAGCTCGATTAGCCGAGCAGATACGCAGTATTTT,CASSSISRADTQYF,TRBV7-9,NA,few,TRBJ2-3
TGTGCCAGCAGCAACAGGTCCAAGGGATCCTCCTACGAGCAGTACTTC,CASSNRSKGSSYEQYF,TRBV7-9,NA,NA,TRBJ2-7
TGTGCCGCCAACCCCAGGGGCCAAGACTATGGCTACACCTTC,CAANPRGQDYGYTF,TRBV7-9,NA,few,TRBJ1-2
TGTGCCTGGAGGCTCAACAGGGGATATGGTGGAAACACCATATATTTT,CAWRLNRGYGGNTIYF,TRBV30,TRBD1,many,TRBJ1-3
TGCGCCAGCAGCGCCTCGGGACAGGGGGAAGTCGACGAGCAGTACTTC,CASSASGQGEVDEQYF,TRBV5-1,TRBD1,few,TRBJ2-7
TGTGCCAGTAGTGTTAGCCGGGACAGGGTCTATGGCTACACCTTC,CASSVSRDRVYGYTF,TRBV19,TRBD1,few,TRBJ1-2
TGCGCCAGCAGCCAAGAGAGTGGGACAAACCGTGGCTACACCTTC,CASSQESGTNRGYTF,TRBV4-3,NA,few,TRBJ1-2
TGTGCCAGCAGCCCTCCGGGACTAGCGGGGGCCTCCTACGAGCAGTACTTC,CASSPPGLAGASYEQYF,TRBV11-2,TRBD2,NA,TRBJ2-7
TGTGCCAGCAGTCTTTACAGGGGAGATACGCAGTATTTT,CASSLYRGDTQYF,TRBV27,TRBD1,few,TRBJ2-3
TGTGCCAGCAGCCAGGCCGCGAGAGATACGCAGTATTTT,CASSQAARDTQYF,TRBV3-1,NA,NA,TRBJ2-3
TGTGCCAGCTCACCGGGGGGTAGGAGAGATACGCAGTATTTT,CASSPGGRRDTQYF,TRBV18,NA,NA,TRBJ2-3
TGTGCCTGGCAGGGTGACTATAATTCACCCCTCCACTTT,CAWQGDYNSPLHF,TRBV30,NA,NA,TRBJ1-6
TGTGCCAGCAGCTTGGCTAGCGGGAAGGGTCGCTATGAGCAGTTCTTC,CASSLASGKGRYEQFF,TRBV7-2,TRBD2,few,TRBJ2-1
TGTGCCAGCAGCGTTGCAAGCGGGGATGACTACAATGAGCAGTTCTTC,CASSVASGDDYNEQFF,TRBV9,TRBD2,NA,TRBJ2-1